These 30 T cell receptor beta chains came from one sample sequenced in a study of blood T cell repertoires in COVID-19. Assay used: immunoSEQ multiplex PCR; TCRdb lists only in-frame clones, some missing. The sample has under 500,000 clones, around 89% seen once. The sample consisted of peripheral blood. The receptor set was obtained from a woman aged 25 to 39 with acute or convalescent COVID-19.

This clone was counted ten times or more. This chain links TRBV21-1 with TRBJ2-1; whether TRBD2, the table's D call, matches the DNA was not checked. TRBV21-1 is classified as a pseudogene. The CDR3 runs to 14 residues. CDR3 residues: CASRGGGHLLEQFF. DNA for the CDR3: TGTGCCAGCAGAGGGGGGGGCCATCTTCTTGAGCAGTTCTTC.

The chain employs TRBV23-1 and TRBJ1-5; D uncertain. TRBV23-1 is classed as an ORF, of uncertain function. V was cut by 3 bases and J by 0 bases, with 12 bases left in between. This CDR3 spans 16 amino acids. The CDR3, as DNA: TGCGCCAGCAGTCACCCGGACCGGGATAGCAATCAGCCCCAGCATTTT. It encodes CASSHPDRDSNQPQHF.

V gene TRBV3-1 (or the pseudogene TRBV3-2) combines with J gene TRBJ2-2; unclear D gene. CDR1 and CDR2 from the germline V gene are LGHDT and YNNKEL (reference sequence). V was trimmed by 4 bases and J by 8 bases, leaving 14 bases between them. This CDR3 is built from 14 residues. The CDR3 is CASSPPQRAGELFF. The CDR3 DNA reads TGTGCCAGCAGCCCCCCGCAGAGAGCGGGGGAGCTGTTTTTT.

This chain links TRBV3-1 (or the pseudogene TRBV3-2) with TRBJ2-4; TRBD2 might be the D (5 bases). V lost 1 base and J 0 bases, leaving 10 bases between the germline ends. Germline-derived CDR1 and CDR2 are LGHDT and YNNKEL (reference sequence). The CDR3 runs to 16 residues. CDR3: CASSQGGPVAKNIQYF. The CDR3 bases are TGTGCCAGCAGCCAAGGCGGGCCTGTAGCCAAAAACATTCAGTACTTC.

The chain recombines TRBV19 with TRBJ1-5; 7 bases agree with TRBD1. The germline gives CDR1 LNHDA, CDR2 SQIVND (reference sequence). V trimming: 5 bases; J trimming: 6 bases; junction bases outside the gene matches: 7. CDR3 size: 14 residues. The CDR3 bases are TGTGCCAGTAGTGTGGAGGGGGCGAGTCAGCCCCAGCATTTT. Amino acid sequence: CASSVEGASQPQHF.

The rearrangement uses TRBV30 and TRBJ1-1, with 7 bases that match TRBD1. Trimming took 2 bases from V and 8 from J; bases not matched to a gene: 2. The CDR3 runs to 11 residues. CDR1 is GTSNPN and CDR2 is SVGIG in the germline V gene (reference sequence). The CDR3 DNA reads as TGTGCCTGGAGTTCACAGGGGGAAGCTTTCTTT. Translation gives CAWSSQGEAFF.

This clone has a single count. The chain links TRBV5-1 to TRBJ2-7, with TRBD1 as a possible D gene (5 bases). V lost 1 base and J 4 bases, leaving 12 bases between the germline ends. CDR3 length: 14 residues. Germline V gives CDR1 SGHRS, CDR2 YFSETQ. CDR3 coding DNA: TGCGCCAGCAGCTTGTCAAGGGCAGGGTACGAGCAGTACTTC. Translated: CASSLSRAGYEQYF.

The rearrangement joins TRBV19 to TRBJ2-2; D not certain. Germline V gene sequence: CDR1 LNHDA, CDR2 SQIVND (reference sequence). The germline V and J ends were trimmed by 5 bases and 4 bases, with 5 bases remaining between them. CDR3 length equals 12 residues. CDR3 protein: CASSWSTGELFF. The DNA for the CDR3 is TGTGCCAGTAGTTGGAGCACCGGGGAGCTGTTTTTT.

The chain couples TRBV5-4 to TRBJ1-6; D is unclear. From germline, CDR1 is SGHNT and CDR2 YYREEE (reference sequence). V was clipped by 5 bases and J by 3 bases, with 6 bases between them. The CDR3 contains 13 residues. CDR3 sequence: CASRNSYNSPLHF. Here the CDR3 DNA reads TGTGCCAGCAGAAACAGCTATAATTCACCCCTCCACTTT.

This clone was counted only a few times. The chain has TRBV5-5 and TRBJ1-6; tentatively, D is TRBD1 (6 bases). This CDR3 region has 14 residues. The V end lost 4 bases, the J end lost 6 bases, and 11 bases lay between the germline ends. The germline V gene encodes CDR1 SGHKS and CDR2 YYEKEE (reference sequence). The CDR3, as DNA: TGTGCCAGCAGCCCAACAGGGAGTAATTCACCCCTCCACTTT. The encoded protein is CASSPTGSNSPLHF.

This clone was seen only a few times. The rearrangement links TRBV7-3 to TRBJ2-1, with D uncertain. CDR3 length: 13 residues. The germline gives CDR1 SGHTA, CDR2 FQGTGA. The V end lost 2 bases, the J end lost 11 bases, and 13 bases lay between the germline ends. CDR3: CASSLDRASQQFF. The DNA of the CDR3 is TGTGCCAGCAGCTTAGATCGAGCGTCCCAGCAGTTCTTC.

The V and J genes are TRBV4-1 and TRBJ2-5; 12 bases map to TRBD2. Germline values: CDR1 MGHRA, CDR2 YSYEKL. V shed 1 base, J shed 4 bases, and the junction held 7 bases outside the gene matches. This CDR3 has 17 amino acids. Here the CDR3 reads CASSQVSSGGARETQYF. CDR3 DNA: TGCGCCAGCAGCCAAGTGTCTAGCGGGGGGGCCCGAGAGACCCAGTACTTC.

CDR3 sequence (DNA): TGTGCCAGCAAGGGACAGATATTTAATGAAAAACTGTTTTTT. This sequence encodes CASKGQIFNEKLFF. The V and J genes are TRBV2 and TRBJ1-4; 7 nucleotides align to TRBD1. The CDR3 extends over 14 amino acids. Germline V gene lookup returns CDR1 SNHLY and CDR2 FYNNEI. V shed 7 bases and J 4 bases; nucleotides not matched to a gene: 6.

The chain recombines TRBV7-3 with TRBJ2-2; 7 nucleotides agree with TRBD1. The CDR3 is 16 residues long. The V gene end was trimmed by 5 bases and the J gene end by 1 base; junction bases not matched to a gene: 7. Per germline, CDR1 SGHTA and CDR2 FQGTGA. The CDR3 sequence: CASSKPGGKNTGELFF. The CDR3 DNA reads as TGTGCCAGCAGCAAACCAGGGGGAAAGAACACCGGGGAGCTGTTTTTT.

The genes are TRBV5-1 and TRBJ2-2, with 10 bases that match TRBD2. This CDR3 comprises 16 residues. Unmatched junction bases numbered 5, after V lost 0 bases and J lost 6 bases. From germline, CDR1 is SGHRS and CDR2 YFSETQ. CDR3 residues: CASSLEALAGAGELFF. CDR3 sequence (DNA): TGCGCCAGCAGCTTGGAGGCCCTAGCGGGGGCCGGGGAGCTGTTTTTT.

CDR3 sequence (DNA): TGCGCCAGCAGCCAGGGAAGGTCCCCGGGGACTGAAGCTTTCTTT. Its protein product is CASSQGRSPGTEAFF. This chain joins TRBV4-1 and TRBJ1-1, with D unclear. The V and J ends lost 3 bases and 5 bases respectively, with 16 bases between them. CDR1 is MGHRA and CDR2 is YSYEKL in the germline V gene. The CDR3 is 15 residues long.

The rearrangement joins TRBV28 to TRBJ2-1, with 9 bases aligning to TRBD2. After removal of 2 bases from V and 6 bases from J, the junction contained 5 bases not matched to a gene. CDR1 is MDHEN, CDR2 SYDVKM, per germline. The CDR3 sequence is 15 residues long. The CDR3 loop is CASSLAGGTRNEQFF. The DNA of the CDR3 is TGTGCCAGCAGTTTAGCGGGGGGGACGCGCAATGAGCAGTTCTTC.

This chain connects TRBV28 to TRBJ2-3, with D perhaps TRBD1 (5 bases). Germline CDR1 reads MDHEN; CDR2 reads SYDVKM. This CDR3 is built from 14 residues. The V end was cut by 4 bases, the J end by 2 bases, with 10 bases between. The CDR3 nucleotides are TGTGCCAGCAGTTCGATAGGGGACACAGATACGCAGTATTTT. As protein: CASSSIGDTDTQYF.

The V and J genes are TRBV10-1 and TRBJ2-1; 9 bases map to TRBD1. J lost 7 bases, V lost 6 bases, and 7 bases had no gene match. Germline V gene data show CDR1 as WNHNN and CDR2 as SYGVQD (reference sequence). The CDR3 is 14 amino acids. The CDR3 loop reads CASSSGDRANEQFF. The CDR3, as DNA: TGCGCCAGCAGCAGCGGGGACAGGGCAAATGAGCAGTTCTTC.

The chain carries TRBV6-2 or TRBV6-3 and TRBJ1-3; 9 nucleotides align to TRBD1. From germline, CDR1 is MNHEY and CDR2 SVGEGT. The junction had 12 bases not matched to a gene; V was cut back by 5 bases and J by 4 bases. The CDR3 loop spans 17 amino acids. DNA for the CDR3: TGTGCCAGCAGTCCCGTACCCGGGACAGGGAAGGGAAACACCATATATTTT. It is translated as CASSPVPGTGKGNTIYF.

The J gene is TRBJ2-1, the V gene TRBV14, with D possibly being TRBD2 (7 bases). Trimming pared 2 bases from V and 4 bases from J, leaving 12 bases between. Looked up from germline, CDR1 is SGHDN and CDR2 is FVKESK. The CDR3 runs 15 residues. This CDR3 reads CASSQLGGPYNEQFF. CDR3 DNA sequence: TGTGCCAGCAGCCAACTGGGGGGGCCATACAATGAGCAGTTCTTC.

CDR3 DNA sequence: TGTGCCAGCATGGAGGGAACGAACACCGGGGAGCTGTTTTTT. This codes for CASMEGTNTGELFF. This chain joins TRBV2 and TRBJ2-2; D is perhaps TRBD2 (6 bases). The CDR3 runs 14 residues. V lost 7 bases and J lost 0, with 9 bases in between. CDR1 is SNHLY, CDR2 FYNNEI, per germline.

The rearrangement joins TRBV2 to TRBJ1-2, with D possibly TRBD1 on 6 matching bases. Per the germline V gene, CDR1 is SNHLY and CDR2 is FYNNEI. CDR3 size: 14 residues. V dropped 6 bases and J dropped 0 bases, with 11 bases sitting between them. CDR3 in amino acids: CASRLQGPNYGYTF. In DNA form, the CDR3 reads TGTGCCAGCAGACTACAGGGCCCTAACTATGGCTACACCTTC. Using reference TRBV2 and TRBJ1-2 for the parts outside the CDR3, the full variable domain is EPEVTQTPSHQVTQMGQEVILRCVPISNHLYFYWYRQILGQKVEFLVSFYNNEISEKSEIFDDQFSVERPDGSNFTLKIRSTKLEDSAMYFCASRLQGPNYGYTFGSGTRLTVV.

This clone was recorded only once. The chain links TRBV5-1 to TRBJ1-1, with D uncertain. This CDR3 is built from 15 residues. Germline CDR1 and CDR2: SGHRS and YFSETQ. The ends were cut back, 0 bases at V and 5 bases at J, with 14 bases in the middle. The CDR3 sequence: CASSLVSGFGTEAFF. CDR3 sequence (DNA): TGCGCCAGCAGCTTGGTATCGGGGTTTGGTACTGAAGCTTTCTTT.

This clone showed up just a few times. The chain carries TRBV5-1 and TRBJ2-7, with 7 bases aligning to TRBD2. Trimming took 3 bases from V and 5 from J; bases not matched to a gene: 5. This CDR3 has 13 residues. Germline loops: CDR1 SGHRS, CDR2 YFSETQ. The CDR3 coding sequence is TGCGCCAGCAGCTGGTCAGGGAGGGACGAGCAGTACTTC. The encoded protein is CASSWSGRDEQYF.

The chain joins TRBV19 to TRBJ1-3; D perhaps matches TRBD1 (6 bases). The CDR3 extends over 14 amino acids. Between the trimmed V and J ends, which lost 6 bases and 9 bases, there was a span of 18 bases. From germline, CDR1 is LNHDA and CDR2 SQIVND (reference sequence). The CDR3 coding sequence is TGTGCCAGTAGAGGACAGAATACGTGGGGCACCATATATTTT. Amino acids: CASRGQNTWGTIYF.

In nucleotides, the CDR3 is TGTGCCAGCGGGGGGGGAATTGACGAGCAGTTCTTC. Amino acid sequence: CASGGGIDEQFF. The chain carries TRBV11-3 and TRBJ2-1, with TRBD2 matching 7 bases. Germline V lookup: CDR1 SGHNT, CDR2 YENEEA. V lost 8 bases and J lost 10; bases outside the gene matches: 8. The CDR3 has 12 residues.

Only one count was recorded for this clone. In the same sample, other DNA sequences code for this CDR3. DNA for the CDR3: TGTGCCAGCAGTTCTAGCACAGATACGCAGTATTTT. It yields the protein CASSSSTDTQYF. The chain links TRBV6-5 to TRBJ2-3; D uncertain. Trimming removed 4 bases from V and 0 bases from J, with 2 bases in between. CDR3 size: 12 residues. Germline V gene sequence: CDR1 MNHEY, CDR2 SVGAGI.

The chain links TRBV24-1 to TRBJ2-1, with 8 nucleotides matching TRBD1. V lost 0 bases and J lost 0; bases outside the gene matches: 0. Germline CDR1 KGHDR, CDR2 SFDVKD. The CDR3 contains 16 residues. The CDR3 sequence is CATSDLGTGSYNEQFF. CDR3 bases: TGTGCCACCAGTGATTTGGGGACAGGCTCCTACAATGAGCAGTTCTTC.

The chain is built from TRBV6-6 and TRBJ1-5; D is perhaps TRBD1 (6 bases). Germline V gene sequence: CDR1 MNHNY, CDR2 SVGAGI (reference sequence). The CDR3 extends over 14 amino acids. V was cut by 2 bases and J by 12 bases, with 17 bases left in between. CDR3: CASSYTSYRAVQHF. Here the CDR3 DNA reads TGTGCCAGCAGTTACACCTCTTACAGGGCGGTCCAGCATTTT.